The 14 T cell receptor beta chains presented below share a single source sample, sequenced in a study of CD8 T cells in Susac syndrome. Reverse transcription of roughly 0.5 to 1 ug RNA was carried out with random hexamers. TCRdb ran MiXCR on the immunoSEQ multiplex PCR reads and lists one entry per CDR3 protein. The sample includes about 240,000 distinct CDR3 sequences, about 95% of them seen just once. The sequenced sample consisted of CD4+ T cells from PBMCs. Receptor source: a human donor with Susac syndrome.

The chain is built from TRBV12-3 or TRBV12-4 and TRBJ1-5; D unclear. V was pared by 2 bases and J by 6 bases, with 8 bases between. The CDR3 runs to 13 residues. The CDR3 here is CASSLREGQPQHF. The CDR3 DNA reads TGTGCCAGCAGTTTAAGGGAAGGTCAGCCCCAGCATTTT.

CDR3: CASSFRLIGELFF. DNA for the CDR3: TGTGCCAGCAGTTTTAGACTAATCGGGGAGCTGTTTTTT. The V gene is TRBV28, the J gene TRBJ2-2; D is perhaps TRBD2 (5 bases). The CDR3 contains 13 residues. V gave up 3 bases and J gave up 7 bases, with 9 bases separating them. Germline CDR1 reads MDHEN; CDR2 reads SYDVKM.

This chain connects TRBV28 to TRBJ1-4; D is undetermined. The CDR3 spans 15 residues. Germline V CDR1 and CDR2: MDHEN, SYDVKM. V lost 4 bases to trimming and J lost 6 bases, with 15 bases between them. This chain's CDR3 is CASSSPPGKDEKLFF. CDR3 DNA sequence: TGTGCCAGCAGTTCCCCGCCCGGGAAGGATGAAAAACTGTTTTTT.

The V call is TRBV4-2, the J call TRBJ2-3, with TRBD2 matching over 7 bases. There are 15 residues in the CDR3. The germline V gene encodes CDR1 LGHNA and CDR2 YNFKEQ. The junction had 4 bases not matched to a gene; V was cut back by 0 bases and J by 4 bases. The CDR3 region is CASSQELAMADTQYF. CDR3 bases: TGTGCCAGCAGCCAAGAACTAGCGATGGCAGATACGCAGTATTTT.

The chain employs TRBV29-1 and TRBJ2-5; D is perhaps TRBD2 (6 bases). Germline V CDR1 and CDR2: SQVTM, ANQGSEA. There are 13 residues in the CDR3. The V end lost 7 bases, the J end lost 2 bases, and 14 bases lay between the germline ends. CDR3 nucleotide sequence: TGCAGCGGACTCAGTGGGGGGCAAGAGACCCAGTACTTC. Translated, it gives CSGLSGGQETQYF.

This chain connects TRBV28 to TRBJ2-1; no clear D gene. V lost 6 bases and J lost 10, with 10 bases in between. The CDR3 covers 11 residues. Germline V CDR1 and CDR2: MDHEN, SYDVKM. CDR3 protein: CASRAGFEQFF. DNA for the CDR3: TGTGCCAGCAGAGCAGGCTTCGAGCAGTTCTTC.

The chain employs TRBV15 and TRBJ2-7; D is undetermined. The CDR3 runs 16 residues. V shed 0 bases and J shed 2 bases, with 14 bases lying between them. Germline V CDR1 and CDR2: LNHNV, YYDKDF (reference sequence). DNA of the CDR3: TGTGCCACCAGCAGAGATGCCCAGGCGGTCACCTACGAGCAGTACTTC. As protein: CATSRDAQAVTYEQYF. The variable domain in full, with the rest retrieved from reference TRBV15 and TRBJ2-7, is DAMVIQNPRYQVTQFGKPVTLSCSQTLNHNVMYWYQQKSSQAPKLLFHYYDKDFNNEADTPDNFQSRRPNTSFCFLDIRSPGLGDTAMYLCATSRDAQAVTYEQYFGPGTRLTVT.

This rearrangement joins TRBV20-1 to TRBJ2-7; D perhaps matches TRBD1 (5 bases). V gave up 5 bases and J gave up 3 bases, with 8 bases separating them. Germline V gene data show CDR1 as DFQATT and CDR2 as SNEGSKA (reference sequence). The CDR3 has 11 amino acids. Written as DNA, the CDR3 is TGCAGTGCTGGCGGACACTACGAGCAGTACTTC. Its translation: CSAGGHYEQYF.

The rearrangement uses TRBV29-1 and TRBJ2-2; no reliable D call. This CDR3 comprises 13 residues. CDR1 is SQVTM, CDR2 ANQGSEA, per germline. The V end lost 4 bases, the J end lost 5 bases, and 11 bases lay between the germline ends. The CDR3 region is CSVGNGRTGELFF. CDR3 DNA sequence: TGCAGCGTTGGCAATGGGCGGACCGGGGAGCTGTTTTTT.

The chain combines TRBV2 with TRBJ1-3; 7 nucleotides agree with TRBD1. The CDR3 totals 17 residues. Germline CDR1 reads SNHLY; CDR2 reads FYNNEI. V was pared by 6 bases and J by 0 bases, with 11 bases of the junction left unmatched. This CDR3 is CASSSRQGTYSGNTIYF. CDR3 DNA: TGTGCCAGCAGCAGCAGACAGGGTACCTACTCTGGAAACACCATATATTTT.

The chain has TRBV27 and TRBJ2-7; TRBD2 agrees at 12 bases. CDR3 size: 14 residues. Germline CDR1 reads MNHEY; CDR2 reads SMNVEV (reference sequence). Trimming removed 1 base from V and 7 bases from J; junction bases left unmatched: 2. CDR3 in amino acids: CASSLWGLAGEQYF. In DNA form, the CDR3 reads TGTGCCAGCAGTTTATGGGGACTAGCGGGTGAGCAGTACTTC.

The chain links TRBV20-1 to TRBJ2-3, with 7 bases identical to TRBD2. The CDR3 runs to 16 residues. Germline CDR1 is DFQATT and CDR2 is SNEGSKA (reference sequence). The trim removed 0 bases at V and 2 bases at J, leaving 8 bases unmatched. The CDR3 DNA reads TGCAGTGCTAGAGACCACTGGGGGGGAAACACAGATACGCAGTATTTT. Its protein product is CSARDHWGGNTDTQYF.

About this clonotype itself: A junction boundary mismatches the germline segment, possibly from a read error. Here the CDR3 DNA reads TGTGCTAGCAGCGTGAGCGGGAGGGGTGCAGATACGCAGTATTTT. As protein: CASSVSGRGADTQYF. This chain links TRBV7-7 with TRBJ2-3, with TRBD2 matching over 10 bases. The CDR3 runs to 15 residues. The V gene's germline CDR1 is SSHAT and CDR2 FNYEAQ (reference sequence).

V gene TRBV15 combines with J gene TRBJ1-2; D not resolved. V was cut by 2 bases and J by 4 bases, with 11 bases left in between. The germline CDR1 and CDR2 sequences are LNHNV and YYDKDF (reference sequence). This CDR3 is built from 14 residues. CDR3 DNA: TGTGCCACCAGCAGACCCTCGGACCCCTATGGCTACACCTTC. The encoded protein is CATSRPSDPYGYTF.